Listed below are T cell receptor beta chains from one sample, sequenced in a study of PD-1 blockade in mismatch repair-deficient tumors. Clones were read by immunoSEQ multiplex PCR, and TCRdb kept only the in-frame ones, dropping some. The data contain around 51,000 clones, 81% of them singletons. Sequences were derived from peripheral blood, sampled approximately 18 weeks after starting pembrolizumab. These TCRs come from an adult with mismatch repair-deficient cancer. CDR3s include the opening cysteine and the closing phenylalanine or tryptophan. D genes are given only for firm matches. Clone sizes are given selectively: once, few, many, or a class where the clone is expanded.

size: NA; D: NA; V: TRBV20-1; J: TRBJ2-2; DNA: TGCAGTGCTATGGAAGATGGGGAGCTGTTTTTT; CDR3: CSAMEDGELFF
size: NA; D: NA; V: TRBV6-5; J: TRBJ2-7; DNA: TGTGCCAGCAGTTACCCGGGGCGCCTCGAGCAGTACTTC; CDR3: CASSYPGRLEQYF
size: once; D: NA; V: TRBV2; J: TRBJ2-7; DNA: TGTGCCAGCATGCCCCGGACAGCACTGTCCTACGAGCAGTACTTC; CDR3: CASMPRTALSYEQYF
size: once; D: NA; V: TRBV9; J: TRBJ2-1; DNA: TGTGCCAGCAGCGTAGCCGACAATGAGCAGTTCTTC; CDR3: CASSVADNEQFF
size: NA; D: NA; V: TRBV27; J: TRBJ1-2; DNA: TGTGCCAGCAGTTTAGGGGGAGATAACTATGGCTACACCTTC; CDR3: CASSLGGDNYGYTF
size: few; D: NA; V: TRBV4-2; J: TRBJ1-5; DNA: TGTGCCAGCAGCCCCCAGGGGTTACAGTCTATGAGCAATCAGCCCCAGCATTTT; CDR3: CASSPQGLQSMSNQPQHF
size: NA; D: TRBD1; V: TRBV30; J: TRBJ2-5; DNA: TGTGCCTGGAGACAGGGGACCGAACAAGAGACCCAGTACTTC; CDR3: CAWRQGTEQETQYF
size: NA; D: NA; V: TRBV30; J: TRBJ1-3; DNA: TGTGCCTGGGACCGGGGTGCTGGAAACACCATATATTTT; CDR3: CAWDRGAGNTIYF
size: NA; D: NA; V: TRBV7-9; J: TRBJ2-7; DNA: TGTGCCAGCAGCTTTGCAGGCTGGGAGCAGTACTTC; CDR3: CASSFAGWEQYF
size: once; D: TRBD1; V: TRBV2; J: TRBJ1-1; DNA: TGTGCCAGCATCCGGGACAGGGAGACTGAAGCTTTCTTT; CDR3: CASIRDRETEAFF
size: NA; D: NA; V: TRBV5-1; J: TRBJ2-1; DNA: TGCGCCAGCAGCTTGGCCCCACAGGGTAGCTCCTACAATGAGCAGTTCTTC; CDR3: CASSLAPQGSSYNEQFF
size: NA; D: TRBD2; V: TRBV7-9; J: TRBJ2-1; DNA: TGTGCCAGCAGCCTTCGACCGACTAGCGGGAGTTACAATGAGCAGTTCTTC; CDR3: CASSLRPTSGSYNEQFF
size: NA; D: NA; V: TRBV18; J: TRBJ1-1; DNA: TGTGCCAGCTCACCAGGGGGGGGGCGCAGGGAAGCTTTCTTT; CDR3: CASSPGGGRREAFF
size: NA; D: TRBD1; V: TRBV6-1; J: TRBJ1-5; DNA: TGTGCCAGCAGTGAATATATCGGGACAGGTAATCAGCCCCAGCATTTT; CDR3: CASSEYIGTGNQPQHF
size: NA; D: NA; V: TRBV10-3; J: TRBJ1-5; DNA: TGTGCCATCAGGAAGGACTCCGATCAGCCCCAGCATTTT; CDR3: CAIRKDSDQPQHF
size: few; D: NA; V: TRBV18; J: TRBJ1-4; DNA: TGTGCCAGCTCACCAGCGGGACTCGGTAATGAAAAACTGTTTTTT; CDR3: CASSPAGLGNEKLFF
size: NA; D: TRBD2; V: TRBV11-3; J: TRBJ2-2; DNA: TGTGCCAGCTCCCCTAGCGGATCGAACACCGGGGAGCTGTTTTTT; CDR3: CASSPSGSNTGELFF
size: few; D: TRBD1; V: TRBV10-3; J: TRBJ1-2; DNA: TGTGCCTCCGAGGGACAGGGGAAGGATGGCTACACCTTC; CDR3: CASEGQGKDGYTF
size: few; D: TRBD2; V: TRBV9; J: TRBJ2-4; DNA: TGTGCCAGCAGCGTGGAACCGGGACTAGTAAACATTCAGTACTTC; CDR3: CASSVEPGLVNIQYF
size: NA; D: TRBD1; V: TRBV25-1; J: TRBJ1-2; DNA: TGTGCCAGCACCAAGCCAGGGGGCAATGGCTACACCTTC; CDR3: CASTKPGGNGYTF
size: NA; D: TRBD1; V: TRBV5-4; J: TRBJ1-2; DNA: TGTGCCAGCAGCCCTAGGACAGGGGACTATGGCTACACCTTC; CDR3: CASSPRTGDYGYTF
size: NA; D: NA; V: TRBV19; J: TRBJ2-6; DNA: TGTGCCAGTACCCAACAGGGTAAGGCTGGGGCCAACGTCCTGACTTTC; CDR3: CASTQQGKAGANVLTF
size: once; D: TRBD1; V: TRBV2; J: TRBJ1-1; DNA: TGTGCCAGCAGTCTACGTACGGGACAGCCGAACACTGAAGCTTTCTTT; CDR3: CASSLRTGQPNTEAFF
size: NA; D: NA; V: TRBV5-1; J: TRBJ2-5; DNA: TGCGCCAGCAGCTCCCTAGGGGCGCGGGAGACCCAGTACTTC; CDR3: CASSSLGARETQYF
size: NA; D: NA; V: TRBV7-3; J: TRBJ2-1; DNA: TGTGCCAGCAGCCCACCCGGACACAAAGGGCAGTTCTTC; CDR3: CASSPPGHKGQFF
size: NA; D: TRBD2; V: TRBV11-2; J: TRBJ2-3; DNA: TGTGCCAGCAGCCAAGGGACTAGCGGGGGCACAGATACGCAGTATTTT; CDR3: CASSQGTSGGTDTQYF
size: few; D: TRBD2; V: TRBV6-1; J: TRBJ2-7; DNA: TGTGCCAGCAGTGAAGGTTGGGGGACTACCTACGAGCAGTACTTC; CDR3: CASSEGWGTTYEQYF
size: NA; D: NA; V: TRBV7-9; J: TRBJ2-7; DNA: TGTGCCAGCAGCTTTAGGGGCGGGGAGCAGTACTTC; CDR3: CASSFRGGEQYF
size: few; D: NA; V: TRBV30; J: TRBJ2-7; DNA: TGTGCCTCTGGACAGAGCTACGAGCAGTACTTC; CDR3: CASGQSYEQYF
size: NA; D: TRBD2; V: TRBV14; J: TRBJ2-7; DNA: TGTGCCAGCAGCCAGGGTATATTAGCGGGAGGCTCCTACGAGCAGTACTTC; CDR3: CASSQGILAGGSYEQYF
size: NA; D: TRBD1; V: TRBV7-9; J: TRBJ1-5; DNA: TGTGCCAGCAGCTTATTACAGGGGGCAGGTGGCAATCAGCCCCAGCATTTT; CDR3: CASSLLQGAGGNQPQHF
size: NA; D: NA; V: TRBV6-6; J: TRBJ1-1; DNA: TGTGCCAGCAGTTTTACCATTCGGCCCATGAACACTGAAGCTTTCTTT; CDR3: CASSFTIRPMNTEAFF
size: NA; D: NA; V: TRBV12-5; J: TRBJ2-1; DNA: TGTGCTAGTGGTTTTGAGGGCCAGTACAATGAGCAGTTCTTC; CDR3: CASGFEGQYNEQFF
size: few; D: TRBD1; V: TRBV30; J: TRBJ2-7; DNA: TGTGCCTGGAGTTTGGACAGGGGCCAAGCAAGGCAGTACTTC; CDR3: CAWSLDRGQARQYF
size: NA; D: TRBD1; V: TRBV11-2; J: TRBJ1-1; DNA: TGTGCCAGCAGCCTCGTCGGGACAGTCGAAGCTTTCTTT; CDR3: CASSLVGTVEAFF
size: NA; D: NA; V: TRBV5-1; J: TRBJ1-1; DNA: TGCGCCAGCAGCTCCGGGCGAGGGAACACTGAAGCTTTCTTT; CDR3: CASSSGRGNTEAFF
size: NA; D: NA; V: TRBV5-1; J: TRBJ2-5; DNA: TGCGCCAGCAGCTTGACAACAGGGTTCGAGACCCAGTACTTC; CDR3: CASSLTTGFETQYF
size: NA; D: TRBD1; V: TRBV7-8; J: TRBJ2-3; DNA: TGTGCCAGCGGCGTAGGGTTCAGGGGGCCTGCAGATACGCAGTATTTT; CDR3: CASGVGFRGPADTQYF
size: few; D: TRBD1; V: TRBV11-2; J: TRBJ1-2; DNA: TGTGCCAGCAGCGAGGGACAGGGGGCGTTTTATGGCTACACCTTC; CDR3: CASSEGQGAFYGYTF
size: NA; D: NA; V: TRBV5-6; J: TRBJ1-5; DNA: TGTGCCAGCAGCTACAGTGGCAATCAGCCCCAGCATTTT; CDR3: CASSYSGNQPQHF
size: NA; D: NA; V: TRBV27; J: TRBJ2-7; DNA: TGTGCCACCGCAGACGAGCAGTACTTC; CDR3: CATADEQYF